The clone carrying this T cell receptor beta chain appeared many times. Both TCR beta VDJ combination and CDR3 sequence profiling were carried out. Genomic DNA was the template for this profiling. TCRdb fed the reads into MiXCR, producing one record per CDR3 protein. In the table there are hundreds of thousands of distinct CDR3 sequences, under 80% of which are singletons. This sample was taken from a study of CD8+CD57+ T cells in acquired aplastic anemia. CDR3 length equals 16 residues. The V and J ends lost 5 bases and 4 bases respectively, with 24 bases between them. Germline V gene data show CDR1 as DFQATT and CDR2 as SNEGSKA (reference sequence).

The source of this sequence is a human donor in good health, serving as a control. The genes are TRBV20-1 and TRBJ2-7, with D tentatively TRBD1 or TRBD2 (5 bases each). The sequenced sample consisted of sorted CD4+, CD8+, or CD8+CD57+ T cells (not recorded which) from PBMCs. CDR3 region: CSAGRLRDDPSYEQYF. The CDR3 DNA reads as TGCAGTGCTGGTAGACTCCGGGACGATCCAAGTTACGAGCAGTACTTC.